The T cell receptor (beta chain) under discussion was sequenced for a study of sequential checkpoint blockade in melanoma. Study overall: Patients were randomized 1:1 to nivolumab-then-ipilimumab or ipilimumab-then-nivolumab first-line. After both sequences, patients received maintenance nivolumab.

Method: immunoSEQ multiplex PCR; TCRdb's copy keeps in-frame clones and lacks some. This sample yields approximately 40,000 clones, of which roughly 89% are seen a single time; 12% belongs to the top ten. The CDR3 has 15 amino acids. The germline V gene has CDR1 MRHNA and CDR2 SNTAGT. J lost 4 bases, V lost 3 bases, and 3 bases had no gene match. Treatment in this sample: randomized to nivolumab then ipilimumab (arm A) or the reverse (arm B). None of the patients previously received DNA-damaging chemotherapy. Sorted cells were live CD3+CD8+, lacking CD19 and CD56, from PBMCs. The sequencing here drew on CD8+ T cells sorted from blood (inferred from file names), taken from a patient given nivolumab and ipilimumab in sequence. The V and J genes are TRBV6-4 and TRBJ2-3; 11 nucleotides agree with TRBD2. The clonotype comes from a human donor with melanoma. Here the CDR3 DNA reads TGTGCCAGCAGTGAGACTAGCGGGACTGCAGATACGCAGTATTTT. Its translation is CASSETSGTADTQYF.